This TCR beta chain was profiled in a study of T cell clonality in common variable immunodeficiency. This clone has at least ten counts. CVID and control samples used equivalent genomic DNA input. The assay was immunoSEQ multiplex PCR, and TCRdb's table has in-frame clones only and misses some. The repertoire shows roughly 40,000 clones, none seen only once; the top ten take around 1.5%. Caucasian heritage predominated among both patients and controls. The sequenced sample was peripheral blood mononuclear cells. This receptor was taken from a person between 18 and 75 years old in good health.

This chain's CDR3 is CASSRRSGRGNEQFF. Partial CDR3 DNA: TGTGCCAGCAGCCGTCGAAGCGGGAGGGGAAATGAG. The chain couples TRBV6-2 or TRBV6-3 to TRBJ2-1, with 10 bases identical to TRBD2. Read sequence stops 3 residues before the CDR3 end, and the germline J gene provides the missing end. Trimming at V came to 6 bases and at J to 7 bases, leaving 9 bases not matched to a gene. Germline V lookup: CDR1 MNHEY, CDR2 SVGEGT. The length of the CDR3 is 15 residues.